These 5 T cell receptor beta chains share one sample of origin, sequenced in a study of CD4 T cells in relation to SARS-CoV-2 and coronaviruses. These receptors have no known antigen. Libraries were prepared by immunoSEQ multiplex PCR; TCRdb keeps only in-frame clonotypes and omits some of them. This sample yields 30,000 to 40,000 clones, of which about three quarters are seen a single time; roughly 20% belongs to the top ten. Sequencing used memory CD4+ T cells from PBMCs, cultured in vitro. The receptors derive from an adult with COVID-19.

This clone has just a few counts. CDR3 protein: CASSEGVNEQFF. CDR3 in DNA: TGTGCCAGCAGTGAAGGTGTCAATGAGCAGTTCTTC. The chain carries TRBV25-1 and TRBJ2-1; D not resolved. The ends were cut back, 2 bases at V and 6 bases at J, with 5 bases in the middle. The CDR3 sequence is 12 residues long. Germline CDR1 is MGHDK and CDR2 is SYGVNS. The full variable domain, its missing parts supplied by reference TRBV25-1 and TRBJ2-1, is EADIYQTPRYLVIGTGKKITLECSQTMGHDKMYWYQQDPGMELHLIHYSYGVNSTEKGDLSSESTVSRIRTEHFPLTLESARPSHTSQYLCASSEGVNEQFFGPGTRLTVL.

This chain connects TRBV9 to TRBJ2-3, with TRBD2 matching 13 bases. The germline V gene has CDR1 SGDLS and CDR2 YYNGEE. V was pared by 0 bases and J by 0 bases, with 4 bases of the junction left unmatched. This CDR3 has 18 amino acids. In DNA, the CDR3 is TGTGCCAGCAGCGTAGAGGGACTAGCGGGGATTAGCACAGATACGCAGTATTTT. As protein: CASSVEGLAGISTDTQYF. Full variable domain (rest looked up from reference TRBV9 and TRBJ2-3): DSGVTQTPKHLITATGQRVTLRCSPRSGDLSVYWYQQSLDQGLQFLIQYYNGEERAKGNILERFSAQQFPDLHSELNLSSLELGDSALYFCASSVEGLAGISTDTQYFGPGTRLTVL.

Only a few counts were recorded for this clone. The chain joins TRBV6-2 or TRBV6-3 to TRBJ2-6, with D maybe TRBD1 (6 bases). From germline, CDR1 is MNHEY and CDR2 SVGEGT. There are 15 residues in the CDR3. V shed 4 bases and J shed 2 bases, with 9 bases lying between them. CDR3 in amino acids: CASSSTGTGANVLTF. The CDR3, as DNA: TGTGCCAGCAGTTCTACAGGGACTGGGGCCAACGTCCTGACTTTC.

The genes are TRBV9 and TRBJ2-1; D is ambiguous. Germline-derived CDR1 and CDR2 are SGDLS and YYNGEE. The CDR3 contains 15 residues. V gave up 4 bases and J gave up 4 bases, with 15 bases separating them. CDR3 nucleotides: TGTGCCAGCAGCAGGGATTATGGTGGGTACAATGAGCAGTTCTTC. This translates into CASSRDYGGYNEQFF.

V usage is TRBV11-2 and J usage is TRBJ2-2; TRBD2 matches 14 bases. CDR3 length equals 16 residues. V was pared by 4 bases and J by 9 bases, with 7 bases of the junction left unmatched. Germline lookup yields CDR1 SGHAT and CDR2 FQNNGV. The CDR3 DNA reads TGTGCCAGCAGCTACTGGACTAGCGGGAGGTCCCGGGAGCTGTTTTTT. Amino acids: CASSYWTSGRSRELFF.